A selection of T cell receptor beta chains follows, all from one sample in a study of blood T cell repertoires in COVID-19. Method: immunoSEQ multiplex PCR; TCRdb's copy keeps in-frame clones and lacks some. This table holds about 250,000 clones, roughly four fifths found once. Input material: peripheral blood. The receptor source for this set is a man older than 75 with acute or convalescent COVID-19. Each CDR3 is given with its conserved first and last residue. A D gene is named only where the DNA matches it firmly. Clone size is given for some rows only: seen once, a few or many times, or a class if the clone is expanded.

CASSPTGGYGYTF	TGTGCCAGCAGCCCAACAGGGGGATATGGCTACACCTTC	TRBV9	NA	TRBD1	TRBJ1-2
CASTTAGAFF	TGTGCCAGTACCACAGCGGGGGCTTTCTTT	TRBV19	NA	NA	TRBJ1-1
CASSLLDTQYF	TGTGCCAGCAGCCTCCTAGATACGCAGTATTTT	TRBV9	once	NA	TRBJ2-3
CSASRPVSSYNEQFF	TGCAGTGCTAGTCGTCCGGTGAGCTCCTACAATGAGCAGTTCTTC	TRBV20-1	NA	NA	TRBJ2-1
CASSQERVRTNEKLFF	TGTGCCAGCAGCCAAGAGAGGGTTAGAACTAATGAAAAACTGTTTTTT	TRBV3-1/TRBV3-2	NA	NA	TRBJ1-4
CASSLTGSTDTQYF	TGTGCCAGTAGCCTCACAGGGAGCACAGATACGCAGTATTTT	TRBV19	NA	NA	TRBJ2-3
CASSFSGTTVNPPYNEQFF	TGTGCCAGTAGTTTCTCCGGGACTACGGTAAACCCCCCCTACAATGAGCAGTTCTTC	TRBV19	NA	TRBD2	TRBJ2-1
CASSPRKRGGSRTDTQYF	TGTGCCAGCAGCCCCCGAAAGCGGGGGGGCTCCCGCACAGATACGCAGTATTTT	TRBV11-2	NA	TRBD2	TRBJ2-3
CASTMHWTVSNQPQHF	TGTGCCAGCACCATGCACTGGACAGTTAGCAATCAGCCCCAGCATTTT	TRBV6-6	NA	NA	TRBJ1-5
CAIRPGPGDQPQHF	TGTGCCATCAGACCGGGGCCAGGGGATCAGCCCCAGCATTTT	TRBV10-3	NA	NA	TRBJ1-5
CASSLGSAGYGNTIYF	TGTGCCAGCAGCTTGGGGTCCGCAGGCTATGGAAACACCATATATTTT	TRBV5-5	few	NA	TRBJ1-3
CASSLGRGRSTNEKLFF	TGCGCCAGCAGCTTGGGGAGGGGGCGTTCAACTAATGAAAAACTGTTTTTT	TRBV5-1	NA	TRBD1	TRBJ1-4
CASSPSGWTEAFF	TGTGCCAGCAGCCCATCAGGGTGGACTGAAGCTTTCTTT	TRBV7-9	few	NA	TRBJ1-1
CASSVGGTGDPNSPLHF	TGTGCCAGCAGCGTAGGGGGGACAGGGGACCCCAACTCACCCCTCCACTTT	TRBV9	NA	TRBD1	TRBJ1-6
CASSQMGQLEQFF	TGCGCCAGCAGCCAGATGGGACAGCTTGAGCAGTTCTTC	TRBV4-1	once	TRBD1	TRBJ2-1